Listed below are T cell receptor beta chains from one sample, sequenced in a study of T cells in Graves' hyperthyroidism and ophthalmopathy. Via MiXCR, TCRdb re-called the multiplex PCR reads, giving one row per CDR3 protein. Counted here are some 720,000 distinct CDR3 sequences, about 15% occurring once; the ten biggest clones make up roughly 8%. The sequencing sample was made of blood. These receptors came from a man aged 18 to 29 with Graves' hyperthyroidism. CDR3s include the opening cysteine and the closing phenylalanine or tryptophan. Part of the rows lack a size; the others show once, few, many or a class for expanded clones.

V gene: TRBV11-3
clone size: many
CDR3 protein: CASSSRDREHEQFF

V gene: TRBV5-1
clone size: many
CDR3 protein: CASSSQLAGGLREQFF

V gene: TRBV9
clone size: many
CDR3 protein: CASSLSGNEVETQYF

V gene: TRBV28
clone size: many
CDR3 protein: CASSLTGNYGYTF

V gene: TRBV20-1
clone size: many
CDR3 protein: CSALPGQNPQETQYF

V gene: TRBV12-3/TRBV12-4
clone size: few
CDR3 protein: CASSPGPNYGYTF

V gene: TRBV19
clone size: -
CDR3 protein: CASKRAVLYNEQFF

V gene: TRBV27
clone size: -
CDR3 protein: CASSYIPTSTSSYNEQFF

V gene: TRBV7-9
clone size: few
CDR3 protein: CASSPTTGDEQYF

V gene: TRBV7-9
clone size: few
CDR3 protein: CASSHSGRSSYNEQFF

V gene: TRBV24-1
clone size: many
CDR3 protein: CATSDLDRPYEQYF

V gene: TRBV18
clone size: many
CDR3 protein: CASSPRVGASTGELFF

V gene: TRBV18
clone size: many
CDR3 protein: CASSPQGDEKLFF

V gene: TRBV2
clone size: few
CDR3 protein: CASRVRRITEAFF

V gene: TRBV18
clone size: -
CDR3 protein: CASSFAGSSYNEQFF

V gene: TRBV11-2
clone size: few
CDR3 protein: CASSSTKDTQYF

V gene: TRBV5-1
clone size: -
CDR3 protein: CASSFMGAEQYF

V gene: TRBV5-1
clone size: -
CDR3 protein: CASSDTSGEQFF

V gene: TRBV7-9
clone size: few
CDR3 protein: CASSLEGQDSNQPQHF

V gene: TRBV5-4
clone size: -
CDR3 protein: CASSSDRAYNSPLHF

V gene: TRBV2
clone size: many
CDR3 protein: CASSEPGTGVYEQYF

V gene: TRBV20-1
clone size: -
CDR3 protein: CSARKGVVSGEQYF

V gene: TRBV30
clone size: -
CDR3 protein: CASPEGAGTGELFF

V gene: TRBV6-1
clone size: -
CDR3 protein: CASSRDPNSPLHF

V gene: TRBV4-1
clone size: few
CDR3 protein: CASSQGLKRFEETQYF

V gene: TRBV28
clone size: few
CDR3 protein: CAVTLPGIPSTDTQYF

V gene: TRBV7-9
clone size: -
CDR3 protein: CASSLPSDRSYNSPLHF

V gene: TRBV19
clone size: many
CDR3 protein: CASSVSGSGNEQFF

V gene: TRBV12-3/TRBV12-4
clone size: -
CDR3 protein: CASSFPAPLAGPSGWRNEQFF

V gene: TRBV2
clone size: few
CDR3 protein: CASSLAGTSGRYEQYF

V gene: TRBV12-5
clone size: -
CDR3 protein: CASGLSLSQPQHF

V gene: TRBV20-1
clone size: many
CDR3 protein: CSARGASSYNEQFF

V gene: TRBV18
clone size: many
CDR3 protein: CASSPPLAGDYEQYF

V gene: TRBV20-1
clone size: many
CDR3 protein: CSAGLAGYNEQFF

V gene: TRBV13
clone size: few
CDR3 protein: CASSLDWTGDTEAFF

V gene: TRBV7-7
clone size: once
CDR3 protein: CASSYSGSSNNEQFF

V gene: TRBV4-3
clone size: -
CDR3 protein: CASSQEPGIYGYTF

V gene: TRBV28
clone size: many
CDR3 protein: CASSPRDAARGYTF

V gene: TRBV18
clone size: many
CDR3 protein: CASSPPITGKNEKLFF

V gene: TRBV9
clone size: -
CDR3 protein: CASSSRPVSEQYF

V gene: TRBV27
clone size: -
CDR3 protein: CASIAEGPKGQPQHF

V gene: TRBV20-1
clone size: -
CDR3 protein: CSARPDRGKMNTEAFF

V gene: TRBV7-2
clone size: many
CDR3 protein: CASSSGNPEAFF

V gene: TRBV2
clone size: many
CDR3 protein: CASDGLAGEKGFPDTQYF

V gene: TRBV28
clone size: many
CDR3 protein: CASSSGSYEQYF

V gene: TRBV11-3
clone size: once
CDR3 protein: CASSSSGMGQIYEQYF

V gene: TRBV29-1
clone size: -
CDR3 protein: CSVGSVVLAGGNEQFF

V gene: TRBV28
clone size: -
CDR3 protein: CASSEPGTSGSTQYF

V gene: TRBV10-3
clone size: many
CDR3 protein: CAISEQNTEAFF

V gene: TRBV28
clone size: many
CDR3 protein: CASSLGGAAEAFF

V gene: TRBV3-1
clone size: many
CDR3 protein: CASSPLGQTSSHGYTF

V gene: TRBV11-2
clone size: -
CDR3 protein: CASSLGSGRAGNEQFF

V gene: TRBV29-1
clone size: -
CDR3 protein: CSVEKAVPYNEQFF

V gene: TRBV25-1
clone size: few
CDR3 protein: CASSIGYTEAFF

V gene: TRBV7-9
clone size: many
CDR3 protein: CASRGDRTSADTQYF

V gene: TRBV28
clone size: many
CDR3 protein: CASSSGRVAWRYEQYF

V gene: TRBV20-1
clone size: many
CDR3 protein: CSARILGYTNTEAFF

V gene: TRBV28
clone size: many
CDR3 protein: CASSLVVNSPLHF

V gene: TRBV30
clone size: few
CDR3 protein: CAWSRTGAGANVLTF